This TCR beta chain was retrieved from a study of blood T cell repertoires in COVID-19 (dated by TCRdb to the early 2020s). Background for the entire study: Recovered participants in ImmuneRACE Cohort 3 were defined as having two consecutive negative NP/OP PCR tests, clearance from a healthcare professional, or resolution of symptoms. Collaborator samples came from the United States, Italy and Spain and covered acute and convalescent phases of COVID-19. The material from the prospective study consisted of cDNA or gDNA derived from T cells, B-cell-depleted T cells, or PBMCs. The dataset comprised deeply sampled blood TCRbeta repertoires from subjects exposed to, actively infected with, or recovered from COVID-19. The repertoires were released in a freely available public database intended as a resource for research on the immune response to SARS-CoV-2. The samples were drawn from two sources: the first 160 participants of the ongoing ImmuneRACE study, and 1,254 subjects contributed by 6 global collaborators. Sample metadata almost always included a de-identified subject ID, COVID-19 status, age in years and sex. HLA class I and class II types, where available, came from metadata supplied by the sample provider rather than from assay-based typing. The paper as a whole reports these results and caveats: How much clinical and demographic metadata was included differed by source and by participant, and the metadata was provided uncurated.

Enrolling through a virtual design, the prospective study's participants ranged in age from roughly 18 to 95 years and lived across approximately 25 United States geographic areas. In the prospective study, participants were assigned to cohorts based on the clinical history participants reported in a screening survey and a study questionnaire. Mobile phlebotomists in the prospective study collected whole blood, serum and a nasopharyngeal or oropharyngeal swab from every participant. Additional blood draws and questionnaires over an approximately two-month period could optionally be provided by prospective study participants. Before DNA extraction, blood samples from the prospective study were shipped at room temperature or frozen. TCRbeta CDR3 regions were amplified from genomic DNA by means of the immunoSEQ Assay, a bias-controlled multiplex PCR. As for the original processing: Nucleated cell counts per sample were estimated from amplification of reference gene primers within the assay. To quantify the absolute abundance of each unique TCRbeta CDR3 rearrangement, sequence reads were collapsed and filtered. For each sample, productive Simpson clonality was calculated as the square root of Simpson's diversity index across productive rearrangements. Entries here come from immuneACCESS through TCRdb and include only in-frame sequences with V and J called. Some clones fail to appear in such tables; in the studies checked, an unresolved V gene covers under half of the shortfall, and the cause of the remainder is unknown. V, J and clone size derive from that table, while D and trimming were established from the DNA sequence. The sample records hundreds of thousands of clones, around 90% of which are singletons. The leading ten clones occupy around 2% of the sample.

The germline V gene gives CDR1 as SNHLY and CDR2 as FYNNEI. Including the terminal cysteine and phenylalanine, the CDR3 comprises 15 residues. CDR3 DNA is the only sequence kept; it has 45 bases, read in frame from the first base. V loses 2 bases, J loses 5 bases, and the germline ends lie 12 bases apart. In the case of this clone: The antigen it binds to is not known. No base quality values were provided; no much bigger clone lies one nucleotide off.

The sample taken for sequencing was PBMCs or T cells enriched from blood (not recorded which). The V and J genes are TRBV2 and TRBJ1-4; TRBD1 is perhaps the D gene, given 5 matching bases. The sequence was collected from a woman in her sixties in a cohort exposed to, infected with or recovered from COVID-19 (not recorded which). For the CDR3, the sequence is CASSETTVKNEKLFF. The DNA is TGTGCCAGCAGTGAAACGACAGTGAAAAATGAAAAACTGTTTTTT.